One sample yielded the 13 T cell receptor beta chains listed below, sequenced in a study of cytomegalovirus exposure and HLA in healthy donors. PCR employed 60 Vbeta and 13 Jbeta primers. Some clones are missing from TCRdb's copy, which holds only in-frame ones; the method was immunoSEQ multiplex PCR. The sample includes approximately 200,000 clones, approximately 79% of them seen just once. Sequenced input: PBMCs. These receptors all come from a girl aged 2 to 10 in good health and CMV-seronegative.

This clone was counted only a few times. CDR3 bases: TGCGCCAGCAGCTTGGGGGCAGGGGGTTTCACTGAAGCTTTCTTT. Protein: CASSLGAGGFTEAFF. V usage is TRBV5-1 and J usage is TRBJ1-1; 7 nucleotides agree with TRBD1. Trimming cost V 0 bases and J 4 bases; bases outside gene matches: 6. The CDR3 has 15 residues. In germline, CDR1 is SGHRS, CDR2 YFSETQ.

This rearrangement joins TRBV5-1 to TRBJ2-1; 7 positions match TRBD2. The trim removed 3 bases at V and 2 bases at J, leaving 5 bases unmatched. Germline V gene sequence: CDR1 SGHRS, CDR2 YFSETQ. The CDR3 runs 15 residues. The CDR3 nucleotides read TGCGCCAGCAGCTCGACGGGACTAACCTACAATGAGCAGTTCTTC. Translation: CASSSTGLTYNEQFF.

The chain uses TRBV7-9 and TRBJ2-1; TRBD2 matches at 8 bases. Germline CDR1 SEHNR, CDR2 FQNEAQ (reference sequence). The CDR3 loop spans 16 amino acids. After removal of 4 bases from V and 1 base from J, the junction contained 6 bases not matched to a gene. CDR3: CASSSGGGRSYNEQFF. The CDR3 DNA follows: TGTGCCAGCAGCTCTGGAGGCGGGAGGTCCTACAATGAGCAGTTCTTC.

The rearrangement links TRBV7-2 to TRBJ2-7; possibly TRBD1 for D (7 bases). The CDR3 loop spans 17 amino acids. CDR1 and CDR2 from the germline V gene are SGHTA and FQGNSA. The V and J ends lost 2 bases and 0 bases respectively, with 17 bases between them. The CDR3 protein is CASSLWGGTANSYEQYF. CDR3 in DNA: TGTGCCAGCAGCTTATGGGGCGGGACAGCGAACTCCTACGAGCAGTACTTC. The full variable domain, completed using reference TRBV7-2 and TRBJ2-7, is GAGVSQSPSNKVTEKGKDVELRCDPISGHTALYWYRQSLGQGLEFLIYFQGNSAPDKSGLPSDRFSAERTGGSVSTLTIQRTQQEDSAVYLCASSLWGGTANSYEQYFGPGTRLTVT.

The rearrangement uses TRBV19 and TRBJ2-7; 7 bases map to TRBD2. With 9 bases clipped from V and 4 bases from J, the junction kept 9 bases outside the gene matches. CDR1 is LNHDA and CDR2 is SQIVND in the germline V gene (reference sequence). There are 13 residues in the CDR3. CDR3 sequence reads: CASGASGEYEQYF. For the CDR3, the DNA is TGTGCCAGCGGGGCCAGCGGGGAGTACGAGCAGTACTTC.

The V call is TRBV7-2, the J call TRBJ1-6; the match to TRBD1 covers 11 bases. V trimming: 0 bases; J trimming: 11 bases; junction bases outside the gene matches: 3. Germline CDR1 SGHTA, CDR2 FQGNSA. The CDR3 length is 15 residues. Written as DNA, the CDR3 is TGTGCCAGCAGCTTAGCCGGGACAGGGGGGACACCCCTCCACTTT. It codes for CASSLAGTGGTPLHF.

This chain links TRBV2 with TRBJ2-5, with TRBD1 identical over 7 bases. J gave up 1 base and V 7 bases, and 6 bases lay outside the gene matches. CDR1 is SNHLY and CDR2 is FYNNEI in the germline V gene. The CDR3 covers 14 residues. This CDR3 is CASTSHRGQETQYF. Here the CDR3 DNA reads TGTGCCAGCACTTCTCACAGGGGCCAAGAGACCCAGTACTTC.

V usage is TRBV6-5 and J usage is TRBJ2-3; no reliable D call. CDR1 MNHEY and CDR2 SVGAGI come from the germline V gene. Trimming stripped 6 bases from V and 0 bases from J, with 13 bases between. The length of the CDR3 is 15 residues. The CDR3 reads CASSHIAGSTDTQYF. As DNA, the CDR3 is TGTGCCAGCAGCCACATAGCCGGGAGCACAGATACGCAGTATTTT.

The V and J genes are TRBV5-6 and TRBJ2-7; no clear D gene. Germline V lookup: CDR1 SGHDT, CDR2 YYEEEE. The CDR3 covers 15 residues. V lost 0 bases and J lost 6, with 16 bases in between. The DNA for the CDR3 is TGTGCCAGCAGCTTGGGACAAATTCGCTATGGCGAGCAGTACTTC. Amino acid sequence: CASSLGQIRYGEQYF.

CDR3 sequence (DNA): TGTGCCTGGAGTTTGGGCGGGGGCAGGGAGACCCAGTACTTC. As protein: CAWSLGGGRETQYF. J is TRBJ2-5 and V is TRBV30; tentatively, D is TRBD2 (7 bases). The CDR3 is 14 amino acids. Germline assignment: CDR1 GTSNPN and CDR2 SVGIG (reference sequence). V was clipped by 2 bases and J by 5 bases, with 15 bases between them.

The chain is built from TRBV12-5 and TRBJ2-7, with 11 bases fitting TRBD2. This CDR3 is built from 15 residues. V was clipped by 6 bases and J by 1 base; unmatched bases: 5. The germline V gene encodes CDR1 LGHNT and CDR2 FRNRAP. This chain's CDR3 is CASGTSGIPSYEQYF. The CDR3 DNA follows: TGTGCTAGTGGGACTAGCGGGATTCCGTCCTACGAGCAGTACTTC.

The rearrangement uses TRBV7-6 and TRBJ2-5, with D perhaps matching TRBD2 (6 bases). From germline, CDR1 is SGHVS and CDR2 FNYEAQ. The germline V and J ends were trimmed by 1 base and 3 bases, with 15 bases remaining between them. The length of the CDR3 is 16 residues. CDR3 amino acids: CASSLVAGSREETQYF. The CDR3 DNA reads TGTGCCAGCAGCTTAGTTGCGGGGAGCCGGGAAGAGACCCAGTACTTC.

The V and J genes are TRBV10-3 and TRBJ1-1; unclear D gene. Per the germline V gene, CDR1 is ENHRY and CDR2 is SYGVKD. This CDR3 has 11 amino acids. V lost 10 bases and J lost 0, with 6 bases in between. CDR3 nucleotide sequence: TGTGCCAGAGGGCTGAACACTGAAGCTTTCTTT. Translating it yields CARGLNTEAFF.